This T cell receptor beta chain was documented in a study of human T cells and chemical hapten exposure. Study in general: There were weekly diphenylcyclopropenone doses to the scalp for patients throughout the roughly 25-week study.

Time point described: pre-sensitization, week 0. The treatment is: therapeutic diphenylcyclopropenone sensitization with weekly scalp DPC. The donor pool consisted of alopecia patients aged 18 to 70 years, considered suitable for DPC. Points on this clonotype: The antigen is undetermined.

The germline V gene has CDR1 MNHEY and CDR2 SMNVEV (reference sequence). The CDR3 has 15 residues. V was clipped by 4 bases and J by 7 bases; unmatched bases: 8. TCRdb recomputed calls from the RACE reads with MiXCR, one row per CDR3 protein. Of about 98,000 distinct CDR3 sequences in the sample, under 14% were seen once. Study-level results: Those TCRs sitting above 1 in 1000 frequency stayed the same with DPC sensitization. PT1 expanded TCR counts and patch test score were linked, and their correlation was positive.

The specimen comprised whole blood, sampled in connection with sensitization to the hapten diphenylcyclopropenone (DPC). This TCR derives from a woman aged 55 to 70 with alopecia areata. Some clones in this sample may be carry-over from other donors' samples. J is TRBJ2-1 and V is TRBV27, with 9 bases aligning to TRBD2. DNA of the CDR3: TGTGCCAGCAGTTATCGAGCGGGGGGTTGGAATGAGCAGTTCTTC. Translated: CASSYRAGGWNEQFF.